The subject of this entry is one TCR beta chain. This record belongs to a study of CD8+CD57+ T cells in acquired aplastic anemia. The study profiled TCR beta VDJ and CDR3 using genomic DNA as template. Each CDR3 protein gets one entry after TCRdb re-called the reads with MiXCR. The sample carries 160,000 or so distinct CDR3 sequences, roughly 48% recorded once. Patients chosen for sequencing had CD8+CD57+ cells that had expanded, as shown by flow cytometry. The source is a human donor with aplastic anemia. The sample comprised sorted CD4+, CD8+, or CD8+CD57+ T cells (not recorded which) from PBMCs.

Here the CDR3 reads CASRTTGIYGYTF. CDR3 nucleotide sequence: TGTGCCAGTAGAACGACAGGGATCTATGGCTACACCTTC. This chain links TRBV19 with TRBJ1-2; 7 nucleotides align to TRBD1. This CDR3 region has 13 residues. V gave up 6 bases and J gave up 4 bases; unmatched junction bases: 5. CDR1 LNHDA and CDR2 SQIVND come from the germline V gene (reference sequence).